This TCR beta chain is drawn from a study of metastatic and nonmetastatic thyroid tumors. Study details: Where malignant and benign thyroid patients were concerned, repertoires were compared across blood and tumor or nodule tissue. Findings of the study overall: According to reports, the diversity of TCR beta was significantly higher in malignant thyroid tumors than in benign nodules, and this held in both blood and tumor samples.

MiXCR reprocessed the PCR reads for TCRdb. The table lists over 25,000 clones, roughly 17% of them singletons. This clone was observed at least ten times. Its target is not known. Additional DNA sequences in this sample encode the identical CDR3. Thyroid surgery took place with no prior treatment in any patient. Germline V gene sequence: CDR1 DFQATT, CDR2 SNEGSKA (reference sequence). The CDR3 consists of 14 residues. Trimming left V 0 bases short and J 1 base short, with 8 bases between. J is TRBJ2-3 and V is TRBV20-1; D remains ambiguous. The sample taken for sequencing was blood. This clonotype originated in a female donor with papillary thyroid cancer or a benign thyroid nodule (not recorded which). Some clones in this sample may be carry-over from other donors' samples. The CDR3 DNA reads as TGCAGTGCTAGAGATATCGCGGGCACAGATACGCAGTATTTT. Residues: CSARDIAGTDTQYF.